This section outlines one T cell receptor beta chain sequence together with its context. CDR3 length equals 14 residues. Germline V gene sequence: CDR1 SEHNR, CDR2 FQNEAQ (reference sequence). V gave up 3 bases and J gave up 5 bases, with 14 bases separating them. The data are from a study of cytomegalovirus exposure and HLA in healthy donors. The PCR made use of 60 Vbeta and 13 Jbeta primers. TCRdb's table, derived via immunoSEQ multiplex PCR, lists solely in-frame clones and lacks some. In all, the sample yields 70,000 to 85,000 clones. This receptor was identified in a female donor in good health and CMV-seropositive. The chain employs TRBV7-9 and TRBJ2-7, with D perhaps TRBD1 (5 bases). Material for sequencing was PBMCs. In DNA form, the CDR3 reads TGTGCCAGCAGCTTGGAAAGGGGCAAGGACGAGCAGTACTTC. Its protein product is CASSLERGKDEQYF.